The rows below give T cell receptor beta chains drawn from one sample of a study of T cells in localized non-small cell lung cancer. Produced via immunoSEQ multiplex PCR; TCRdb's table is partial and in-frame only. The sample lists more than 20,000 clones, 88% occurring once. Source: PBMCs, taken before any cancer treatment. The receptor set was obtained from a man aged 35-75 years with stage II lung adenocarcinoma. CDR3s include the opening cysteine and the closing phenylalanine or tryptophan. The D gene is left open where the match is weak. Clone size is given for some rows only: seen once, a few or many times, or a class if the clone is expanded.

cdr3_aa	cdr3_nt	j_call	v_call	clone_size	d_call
CASSIKGPETQYF	TGTGCCAGTAGTATTAAGGGGCCAGAGACCCAGTACTTC	TRBJ2-5	TRBV19	-	-
CAISDSDQPQHF	TGTGCCATCAGTGATAGTGATCAGCCCCAGCATTTT	TRBJ1-5	TRBV10-3	-	-
CASSQDIRTTGITGELFF	TGCGCCAGCAGCCAAGATATCCGAACAACAGGTATCACCGGGGAGCTGTTTTTT	TRBJ2-2	TRBV4-3	-	-
CASSPRDRGYEQYF	TGTGCCAGCTCACCACGGGACAGGGGGTACGAGCAGTACTTC	TRBJ2-7	TRBV18	-	TRBD1
CASGEQGADTQYF	TGCGCCAGCGGAGAGCAGGGGGCGGATACGCAGTATTTT	TRBJ2-3	TRBV10-1	-	TRBD1
CASISPRWGATRVNTEAFF	TGTGCCAGTATCTCACCGCGGTGGGGGGCTACCCGCGTGAACACTGAAGCTTTCTTT	TRBJ1-1	TRBV19	-	-
CASSSWEEGGELFF	TGTGCCAGCAGCTCATGGGAAGAGGGCGGGGAGCTGTTTTTT	TRBJ2-2	TRBV11-3	-	-
CASSNQARGRQETQYF	TGTGCCAGCAGCAATCAGGCGAGGGGGCGGCAAGAGACCCAGTACTTC	TRBJ2-5	TRBV21-1	-	-
CASTPGRGRYEQYF	TGTGCCAGTACCCCCGGACGGGGAAGGTACGAGCAGTACTTC	TRBJ2-7	TRBV19	-	-
CASSQTRAGQSSYEQYF	TGCGCCAGCAGCCAAACCCGGGCGGGACAGAGCTCCTACGAGCAGTACTTC	TRBJ2-7	TRBV4-1	few	-
CASSFPLSNTIYF	TGTGCCAGCAGTTTTCCCTTATCCAACACCATATATTTT	TRBJ1-3	TRBV28	once	-
CASSLGSPNQPQHF	TGCGCCAGCAGTCTGGGATCGCCAAATCAGCCCCAGCATTTT	TRBJ1-5	TRBV23-1	-	-
CASSSQGAQPQHF	TGTGCCAGCAGCTCCCAGGGGGCCCAGCCCCAGCATTTT	TRBJ1-5	TRBV11-1	-	TRBD1
CASSRLATNEKLFF	TGTGCCAGCAGCCGTTTGGCCACTAATGAAAAACTGTTTTTT	TRBJ1-4	TRBV9	-	-
CASSGEPNSPLHF	TGTGCCAGCAGCGGGGAGCCCAATTCACCCCTCCACTTT	TRBJ1-6	TRBV5-5	-	-
CASSQDPLAGARYTF	TGTGCCAGCAGCCAAGATCCCCTGGCAGGGGCTCGCTACACCTTC	TRBJ1-2	TRBV14	-	-
CAWFPTSGGVPLSYEQYF	TGTGCCTGGTTTCCGACTAGCGGGGGGGTCCCCCTCTCCTACGAGCAGTACTTC	TRBJ2-7	TRBV30	-	TRBD2
CASSLGGRALTGELFF	TGTGCCAGCAGTCTAGGCGGGAGGGCTTTAACCGGGGAGCTGTTTTTT	TRBJ2-2	TRBV27	-	TRBD2
CASSYSREGGTEAFF	TGTGCCAGCAGTTACTCGAGGGAGGGCGGCACTGAAGCTTTCTTT	TRBJ1-1	TRBV6-6	-	-
CASDRAPNEKLFF	TGTGCCAGCGACAGGGCTCCTAATGAAAAACTGTTTTTT	TRBJ1-4	TRBV7-9	once	TRBD1
CASSPPPASNEQFF	TGTGCCAGCTCACCACCTCCGGCTAGCAATGAGCAGTTCTTC	TRBJ2-1	TRBV18	-	-
CASSGDNSYEQYF	TGTGCCAGCAGTGGGGACAACTCCTACGAGCAGTACTTC	TRBJ2-7	TRBV6-1	-	-
CASSGDGLANTGELFF	TGTGCCAGCAGCGGGGATGGCCTCGCGAACACCGGGGAGCTGTTTTTT	TRBJ2-2	TRBV9	-	-
CASSSPAGVTLSSYNEQFF	TGCGCCAGCAGCTCCCCCGCGGGGGTAACCTTGAGCTCCTACAATGAGCAGTTCTTC	TRBJ2-1	TRBV5-1	-	TRBD2